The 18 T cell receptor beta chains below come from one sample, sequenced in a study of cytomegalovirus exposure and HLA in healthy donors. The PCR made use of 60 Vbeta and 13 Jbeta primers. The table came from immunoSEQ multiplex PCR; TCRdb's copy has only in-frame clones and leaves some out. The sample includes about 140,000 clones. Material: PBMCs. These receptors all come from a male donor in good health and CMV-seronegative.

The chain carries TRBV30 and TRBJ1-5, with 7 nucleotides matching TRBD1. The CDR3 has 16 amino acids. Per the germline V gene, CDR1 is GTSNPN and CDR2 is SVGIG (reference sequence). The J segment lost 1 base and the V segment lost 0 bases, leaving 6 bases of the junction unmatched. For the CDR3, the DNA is TGTGCCTGGAGTGTACAGGGGAGCTTAAGCAATCAGCCCCAGCATTTT. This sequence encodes CAWSVQGSLSNQPQHF.

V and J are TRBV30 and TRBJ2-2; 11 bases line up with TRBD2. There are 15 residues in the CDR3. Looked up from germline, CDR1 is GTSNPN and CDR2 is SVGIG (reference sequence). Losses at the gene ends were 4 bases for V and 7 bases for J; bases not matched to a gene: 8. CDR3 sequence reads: CAWKTLAGGFGELFF. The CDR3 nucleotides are TGTGCCTGGAAGACCCTAGCGGGAGGATTCGGGGAGCTGTTTTTT.

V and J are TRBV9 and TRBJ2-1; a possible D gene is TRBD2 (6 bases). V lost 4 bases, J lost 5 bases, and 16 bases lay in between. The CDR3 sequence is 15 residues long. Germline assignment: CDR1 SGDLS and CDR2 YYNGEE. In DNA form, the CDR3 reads TGTGCCAGCAGCTACGGGACTGGGGAGAACAATGAGCAGTTCTTC. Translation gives CASSYGTGENNEQFF.

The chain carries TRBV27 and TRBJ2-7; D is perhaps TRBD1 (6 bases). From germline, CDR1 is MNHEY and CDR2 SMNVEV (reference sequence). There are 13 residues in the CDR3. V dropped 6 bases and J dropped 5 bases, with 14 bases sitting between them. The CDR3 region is CASREQGRDEQYF. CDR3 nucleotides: TGTGCCAGCAGAGAACAGGGTCGGGACGAGCAGTACTTC.

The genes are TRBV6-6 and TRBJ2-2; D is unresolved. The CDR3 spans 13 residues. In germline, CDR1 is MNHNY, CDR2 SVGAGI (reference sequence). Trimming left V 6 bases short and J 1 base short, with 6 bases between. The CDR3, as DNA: TGTGCCAGCAGGGGCCTGAACACCGGGGAGCTGTTTTTT. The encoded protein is CASRGLNTGELFF.

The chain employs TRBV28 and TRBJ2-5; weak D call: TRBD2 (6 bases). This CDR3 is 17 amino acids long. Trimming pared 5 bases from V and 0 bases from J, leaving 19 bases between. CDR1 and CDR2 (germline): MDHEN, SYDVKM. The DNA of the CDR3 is TGTGCCAGCAGTGACCCGCTAACGGGGGACTACCAAGAGACCCAGTACTTC. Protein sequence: CASSDPLTGDYQETQYF.

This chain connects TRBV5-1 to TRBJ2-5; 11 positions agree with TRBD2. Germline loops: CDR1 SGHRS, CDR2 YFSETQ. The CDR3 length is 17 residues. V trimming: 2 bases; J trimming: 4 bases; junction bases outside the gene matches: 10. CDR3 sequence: CASSLSTIGTSGETQYF. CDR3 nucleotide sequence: TGCGCCAGCAGCTTATCCACGATCGGGACTAGCGGAGAGACCCAGTACTTC.

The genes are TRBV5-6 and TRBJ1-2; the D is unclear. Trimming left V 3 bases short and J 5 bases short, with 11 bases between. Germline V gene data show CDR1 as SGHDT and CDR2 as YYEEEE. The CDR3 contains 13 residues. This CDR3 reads CASSSWAGYGYTF. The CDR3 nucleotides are TGTGCCAGCAGCTCCTGGGCGGGGTATGGCTACACCTTC.

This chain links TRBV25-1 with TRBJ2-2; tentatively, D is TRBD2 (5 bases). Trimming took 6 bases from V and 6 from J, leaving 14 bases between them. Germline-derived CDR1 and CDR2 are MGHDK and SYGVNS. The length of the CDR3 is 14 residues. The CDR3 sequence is CASRTRGGAGELFF. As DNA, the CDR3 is TGTGCCAGCAGAACTCGGGGTGGGGCCGGGGAGCTGTTTTTT. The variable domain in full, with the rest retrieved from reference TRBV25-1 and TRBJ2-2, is EADIYQTPRYLVIGTGKKITLECSQTMGHDKMYWYQQDPGMELHLIHYSYGVNSTEKGDLSSESTVSRIRTEHFPLTLESARPSHTSQYLCASRTRGGAGELFFGEGSRLTVL.

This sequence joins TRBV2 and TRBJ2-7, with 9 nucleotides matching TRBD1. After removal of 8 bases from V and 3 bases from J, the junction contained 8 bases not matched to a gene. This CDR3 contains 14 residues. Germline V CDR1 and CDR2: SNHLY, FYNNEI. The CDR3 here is CASWWTGEGYEQYF. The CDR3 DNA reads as TGTGCCAGCTGGTGGACAGGGGAAGGCTACGAGCAGTACTTC.

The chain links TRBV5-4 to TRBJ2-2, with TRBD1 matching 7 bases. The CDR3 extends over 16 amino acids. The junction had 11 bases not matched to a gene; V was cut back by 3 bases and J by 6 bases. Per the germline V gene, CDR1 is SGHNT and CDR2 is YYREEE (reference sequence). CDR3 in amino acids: CASSSTRTGAAGELFF. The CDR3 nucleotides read TGTGCCAGCAGCTCAACACGTACAGGGGCCGCCGGGGAGCTGTTTTTT.

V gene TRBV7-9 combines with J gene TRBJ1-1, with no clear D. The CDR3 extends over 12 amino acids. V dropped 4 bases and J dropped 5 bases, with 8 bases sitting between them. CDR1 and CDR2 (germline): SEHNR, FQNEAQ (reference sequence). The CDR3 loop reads CASSSRQTEAFF. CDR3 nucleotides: TGTGCCAGCAGCTCCCGCCAGACTGAAGCTTTCTTT.

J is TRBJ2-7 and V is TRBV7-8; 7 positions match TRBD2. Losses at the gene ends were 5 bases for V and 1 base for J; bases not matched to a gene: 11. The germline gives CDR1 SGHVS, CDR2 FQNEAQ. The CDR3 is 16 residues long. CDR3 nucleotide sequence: TGTGCCAGCAGCCCGGGGGGAAATTCGGCATCCTACGAGCAGTACTTC. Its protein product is CASSPGGNSASYEQYF.

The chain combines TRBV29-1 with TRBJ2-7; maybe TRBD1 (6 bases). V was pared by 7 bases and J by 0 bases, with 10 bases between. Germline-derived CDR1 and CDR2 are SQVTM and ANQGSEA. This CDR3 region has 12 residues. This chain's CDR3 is CSATGFSYEQYF. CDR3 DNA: TGCAGCGCCACAGGGTTCTCCTACGAGCAGTACTTC.

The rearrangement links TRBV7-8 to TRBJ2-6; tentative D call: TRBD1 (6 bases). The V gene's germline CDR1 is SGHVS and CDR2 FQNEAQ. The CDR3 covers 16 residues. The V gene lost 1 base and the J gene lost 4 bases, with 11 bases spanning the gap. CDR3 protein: CASSLVLGAGANVLTF. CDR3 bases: TGTGCCAGCAGCTTAGTGTTGGGGGCGGGGGCCAACGTCCTGACTTTC. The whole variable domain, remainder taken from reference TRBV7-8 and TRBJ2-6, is GAGVSQSPRYKVAKRGQDVALRCDPISGHVSLFWYQQALGQGPEFLTYFQNEAQLDKSGLPSDRFFAERPEGSVSTLKIQRTQQEDSAVYLCASSLVLGAGANVLTFGAGSRLTVL.

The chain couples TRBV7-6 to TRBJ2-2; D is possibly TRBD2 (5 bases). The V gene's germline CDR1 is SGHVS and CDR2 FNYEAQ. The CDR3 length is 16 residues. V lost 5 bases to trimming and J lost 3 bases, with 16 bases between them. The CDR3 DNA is TGTGCCAGCAGCCCCTCCGGGGTGCGCTACACCGGGGAGCTGTTTTTT. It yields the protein CASSPSGVRYTGELFF.

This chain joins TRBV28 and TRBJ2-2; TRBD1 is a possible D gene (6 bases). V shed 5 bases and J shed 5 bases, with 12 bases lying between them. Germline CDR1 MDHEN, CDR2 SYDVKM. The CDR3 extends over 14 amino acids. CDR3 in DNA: TGTGCCAGCAGTCCAACTACAGGGACCGGGGAGCTGTTTTTT. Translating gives CASSPTTGTGELFF.

Here the CDR3 reads CATSRGDSLREKLFF. Here the CDR3 DNA reads TGTGCCACCAGCAGAGGGGACAGCCTTAGGGAAAAACTGTTTTTT. This chain joins TRBV15 and TRBJ1-4, with 7 nucleotides matching TRBD1. Germline loops: CDR1 LNHNV, CDR2 YYDKDF (reference sequence). The length of the CDR3 is 15 residues. V lost 1 base and J lost 8; bases outside the gene matches: 7. Variable domain in full (rest from reference TRBV15 and TRBJ1-4): DAMVIQNPRYQVTQFGKPVTLSCSQTLNHNVMYWYQQKSSQAPKLLFHYYDKDFNNEADTPDNFQSRRPNTSFCFLDIRSPGLGDTAMYLCATSRGDSLREKLFFGSGTQLSVL.